Listed below are T cell receptor beta chains from one sample, sequenced in a study of T cell changes during pregnancy in multiple sclerosis. The method was immunoSEQ multiplex PCR; TCRdb's version includes in-frame clones alone and lacks a portion of them. The data show about 89,000 clones, around 94% seen once. The specimen comprised peripheral blood, sampled in the third trimester of pregnancy. Receptors originate from a female donor with multiple sclerosis, enrolled in a pregnancy study. The CDR3 runs from the conserved cysteine through the conserved F or W. The D gene is left open where the match is weak. Size values are once, few and many counts, or a class for expanded clones, and some rows have none.

NA	TRBJ2-2	NA	TRBV7-9	CASSLNPSTTGELFF	TGTGCCAGCAGCCTAAACCCAAGCACGACCGGGGAGCTGTTTTTT
NA	TRBJ2-1	NA	TRBV27	CASRPRQGRAYNEQFF	TGTGCCAGCAGACCCCGACAGGGGAGGGCCTACAATGAGCAGTTCTTC
NA	TRBJ2-7	TRBD2	TRBV19	CASGLPGTNTYEQYF	TGTGCCAGTGGACTTCCAGGGACTAACACGTACGAGCAGTACTTC
NA	TRBJ2-7	NA	TRBV25-1	CASSDPAGTYEQYF	TGTGCCAGCAGTGACCCCGCAGGAACCTACGAGCAGTACTTC
NA	TRBJ2-4	TRBD1	TRBV6-1	CASSGGTGFALLYF	TGTGCCAGCAGTGGGGGGACAGGTTTTGCCCTCCTGTACTTC
NA	TRBJ2-3	TRBD2	TRBV19	CASSNGLAGGMGTDTQYF	TGTGCCAGTAGTAATGGACTAGCGGGAGGGATGGGCACAGATACGCAGTATTTT
NA	TRBJ2-7	NA	TRBV15	CATSPRDTYSYEQYF	TGTGCCACCAGTCCTCGGGACACTTACTCCTACGAGCAGTACTTC
NA	TRBJ2-2	NA	TRBV19	CASRNMGEYTGELFF	TGTGCCAGTAGAAATATGGGAGAGTACACCGGGGAGCTGTTTTTT
once	TRBJ2-1	NA	TRBV7-3	CASSLSEWSSSYNEQFF	TGTGCCAGCAGCTTATCGGAGTGGAGTAGCTCCTACAATGAGCAGTTCTTC
NA	TRBJ2-3	TRBD2	TRBV28	CASSLLAGDTQYF	TGTGCCAGCAGTTTACTAGCGGGAGATACGCAGTATTTT
NA	TRBJ1-4	NA	TRBV19	CASKGNQRINEKLFF	TGTGCCAGTAAAGGCAACCAGCGAATCAATGAAAAACTGTTTTTT
NA	TRBJ2-4	NA	TRBV7-9	CASSFPSVAPPNIQYF	TGTGCTAGCAGTTTCCCCTCGGTAGCCCCTCCGAACATTCAGTACTTC
NA	TRBJ1-1	NA	TRBV5-6	CASRGVGTQNTEAFF	TGTGCCAGCAGGGGGGTCGGGACACAGAACACTGAAGCTTTCTTT
NA	TRBJ2-1	TRBD1	TRBV9	CASSVEGTDGGEQFF	TGTGCCAGCAGCGTAGAGGGGACAGATGGGGGTGAGCAGTTCTTC
NA	TRBJ1-3	NA	TRBV25-1	CASSEGPGVISGNTIYF	TGTGCCAGCAGTGAAGGGCCGGGGGTGATCTCTGGAAACACCATATATTTT
NA	TRBJ1-1	NA	TRBV2	CASRPHRDTEAFF	TGTGCCAGCAGACCCCACAGGGACACTGAAGCTTTCTTT
NA	TRBJ1-2	NA	TRBV27	CASRDDRRYGYTF	TGTGCCAGCAGGGACGACAGGCGCTATGGCTACACCTTC
NA	TRBJ2-2	NA	TRBV4-3	CASSQAQNTGELFF	TGCGCCAGCAGCCAAGCACAGAACACCGGGGAGCTGTTTTTT
NA	TRBJ2-3	NA	TRBV4-1	CASSPQVQWMDTQYF	TGCGCCAGCAGCCCGCAGGTCCAGTGGATGGATACGCAGTATTTT
NA	TRBJ1-1	NA	TRBV4-1	CASSQEQGPHTEAFF	TGCGCCAGCAGCCAAGAGCAGGGGCCTCACACTGAAGCTTTCTTT
once	TRBJ2-5	NA	TRBV4-2	CASSQDSSFETQYF	TGTGCCAGCAGCCAAGATAGTAGTTTTGAGACCCAGTACTTC
NA	TRBJ1-3	TRBD1	TRBV4-1	CASSQGDRFSGNTIYF	TGCGCCAGCAGCCAAGGGGACAGATTCTCTGGAAACACCATATATTTT
NA	TRBJ2-2	NA	TRBV5-1	CASSLVRREGTGELFF	TGCGCCAGCAGCTTGGTGAGGCGGGAAGGTACCGGGGAGCTGTTTTTT
NA	TRBJ1-4	NA	TRBV6-1	CASSEAWQATNEKLFF	TGTGCCAGCAGTGAAGCGTGGCAGGCAACTAATGAAAAACTGTTTTTT
once	TRBJ2-1	NA	TRBV19	CASSIGSGSYNEQFF	TGTGCCAGTAGTATCGGGAGTGGCTCCTACAATGAGCAGTTCTTC
once	TRBJ1-3	NA	TRBV12-5	CASGLGHSGNTIYF	TGTGCTAGTGGTTTGGGACATTCCGGAAACACCATATATTTT
NA	TRBJ2-1	TRBD2	TRBV4-2	CASSQGLAGLNEQFF	TGTGCCAGCAGCCAAGGGCTAGCGGGCTTAAATGAGCAGTTCTTC
few	TRBJ2-5	TRBD1	TRBV19	CASSRAGGAETQYF	TGTGCCAGTAGTCGTGCAGGGGGCGCGGAGACCCAGTACTTC
NA	TRBJ1-1	NA	TRBV5-4	CASSPGPTGGNTEAFF	TGTGCCAGCAGCCCGGGGCCGACAGGAGGGAACACTGAAGCTTTCTTT
NA	TRBJ2-7	TRBD1	TRBV11-2	CASRSLRDRGYEQYF	TGTGCCAGCAGGTCCCTCCGGGACAGGGGCTACGAGCAGTACTTC
NA	TRBJ2-7	NA	TRBV28	CASSGIAVSSYEQYF	TGTGCCAGCAGTGGGATAGCGGTCAGCTCCTACGAGCAGTACTTC
NA	TRBJ2-5	NA	TRBV21-1	CASSDPRDRGQETQYF	TGTGCCAGCAGCGACCCCCGGGACAGGGGGCAAGAGACCCAGTACTTC
NA	TRBJ2-6	TRBD2	TRBV19	CASIGAGAGANVLTF	TGTGCCAGTATTGGGGCGGGGGCTGGGGCCAACGTCCTGACTTTC
once	TRBJ2-5	NA	TRBV27	CAGGAGFRETQYF	TGTGCCGGAGGAGCAGGATTTCGGGAGACCCAGTACTTC
NA	TRBJ2-7	TRBD1	TRBV28	CASSQTGTYEQYF	TGTGCCAGCAGCCAGACAGGGACCTACGAGCAGTACTTC
NA	TRBJ2-7	NA	TRBV5-5	CASSFLSMVGQYF	TGTGCCAGCAGCTTTCTTTCCATGGTCGGGCAGTACTTC
NA	TRBJ2-7	TRBD1	TRBV5-1	CASSSQGDNEQYF	TGCGCCAGCAGCTCACAGGGGGACAACGAGCAGTACTTC
NA	TRBJ2-1	NA	TRBV19	CASSQLTGRGYNEQFF	TGTGCCAGTAGCCAGTTGACAGGGCGGGGATACAATGAGCAGTTCTTC
NA	TRBJ2-2	TRBD2	TRBV2	CASSVSSSGSFIGELFF	TGTGCCAGCAGTGTTTCGTCTAGCGGGAGTTTTATCGGGGAGCTGTTTTTT
NA	TRBJ2-7	NA	TRBV6-1	CASRETAAYEQYF	TGTGCCAGCAGGGAGACAGCCGCCTACGAGCAGTACTTC
NA	TRBJ1-2	TRBD1	TRBV20-1	CSVRTGAGYTF	TGCAGTGTAAGGACAGGGGCCGGCTACACCTTC
NA	TRBJ2-7	NA	TRBV10-3	CATTGDLGEQYF	TGTGCCACCACCGGGGATTTAGGCGAGCAGTACTTC
NA	TRBJ2-2	TRBD2	TRBV7-9	CASSQGLAGAPGELFF	TGTGCCAGCAGCCAGGGACTAGCGGGAGCCCCCGGGGAGCTGTTTTTT
NA	TRBJ2-7	TRBD1	TRBV5-4	CASSGQGRPYEQYF	TGTGCCAGCAGCGGACAGGGAAGGCCCTACGAGCAGTACTTC
NA	TRBJ2-1	NA	TRBV6-4	CASSPSWHHEQFF	TGTGCCAGCAGCCCTAGCTGGCACCATGAGCAGTTCTTC
NA	TRBJ2-7	NA	TRBV6-1	CASSDPRWEQYF	TGTGCCAGCAGTGACCCTAGATGGGAGCAGTACTTC
NA	TRBJ1-4	TRBD1	TRBV2	CASSDDRGPTNEKLFF	TGTGCCAGCAGTGACGACAGGGGGCCTACTAATGAAAAACTGTTTTTT
NA	TRBJ2-3	NA	TRBV7-9	CASSFPSGRTDTQYF	TGTGCCAGCAGCTTTCCGTCGGGGAGGACAGATACGCAGTATTTT
NA	TRBJ1-1	NA	TRBV4-3	CASSQEGGRGMNTEAFF	TGCGCCAGCAGCCAAGAGGGGGGGCGCGGGATGAACACTGAAGCTTTCTTT
NA	TRBJ2-3	TRBD2	TRBV4-1	CASSQGGASGRRADTQYF	TGCGCCAGCAGCCAAGGGGGGGCTAGCGGGAGGAGAGCAGATACGCAGTATTTT
NA	TRBJ1-1	TRBD1	TRBV12-5	CASGRDSFEAFF	TGTGCTAGTGGCCGGGACAGCTTTGAAGCTTTCTTT
NA	TRBJ2-7	TRBD1	TRBV2	CASSEPRDRGEQYF	TGTGCCAGCAGTGAACCAAGGGACAGGGGCGAGCAGTACTTC
NA	TRBJ2-5	TRBD2	TRBV7-9	CASSSSRLAGDNQETQYF	TGTGCCAGCAGCTCCAGCCGACTAGCGGGAGATAACCAAGAGACCCAGTACTTC
NA	TRBJ2-3	TRBD1	TRBV5-5	CASSSGQGSDTQYF	TGTGCCAGCAGCTCCGGACAGGGCTCAGATACGCAGTATTTT